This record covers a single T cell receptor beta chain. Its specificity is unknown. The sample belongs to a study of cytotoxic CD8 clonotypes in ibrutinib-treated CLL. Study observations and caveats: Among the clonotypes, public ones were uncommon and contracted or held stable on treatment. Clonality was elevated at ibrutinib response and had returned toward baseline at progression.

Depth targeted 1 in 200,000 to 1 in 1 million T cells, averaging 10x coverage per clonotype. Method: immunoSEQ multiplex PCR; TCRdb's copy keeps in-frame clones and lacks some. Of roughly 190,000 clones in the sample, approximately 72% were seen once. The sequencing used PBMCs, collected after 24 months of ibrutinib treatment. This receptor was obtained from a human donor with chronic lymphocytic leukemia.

The CDR3 here is CASSKSGRGTQYF. The DNA for the CDR3 is TGTGCCAGTAGTAAAAGCGGGAGAGGTACGCAGTATTTT. The chain employs TRBV19 and TRBJ2-3, with 8 bases identical to TRBD2. The CDR3 is 13 residues long. Germline V CDR1 and CDR2: LNHDA, SQIVND (reference sequence). The J segment lost 8 bases and the V segment lost 4 bases, leaving 5 bases of the junction unmatched. Supplemented by reference TRBV19 and TRBJ2-3, the full variable domain reads DGGITQSPKYLFRKEGQNVTLSCEQNLNHDAMYWYRQDPGQGLRLIYYSQIVNDFQKGDIAEGYSVSREKKESFPLTVTSAQKNPTAFYLCASSKSGRGTQYFGPGTRLTVL.